This passage covers 28 T cell receptor beta chains from one sample sequenced in a study of blood T cell repertoires in COVID-19. Here immunoSEQ multiplex PCR was the method, and the copy in TCRdb shows in-frame clones only, minus some. Of 25,000 to 35,000 clones detected, roughly nine tenths appear once; the ten largest clones hold about 16%. Sequences were obtained from peripheral blood. The receptors here all came from an older man with acute or convalescent COVID-19.

This sequence joins TRBV3-1 (or the pseudogene TRBV3-2) and TRBJ1-5; no clear D gene. Germline CDR1 and CDR2: LGHDT and YNNKEL (reference sequence). V was pared by 3 bases and J by 7 bases, with 19 bases between. The CDR3 is made up of 16 amino acids. In DNA, the CDR3 is TGTGCCAGCAGCCAGGGCGGGATGTGGGCGCGGCAGCCCCAGCATTTT. Translated, it gives CASSQGGMWARQPQHF.

The chain couples TRBV5-1 to TRBJ2-1; D unresolved. The V end lost 6 bases, the J end lost 1 base, and 20 bases lay between the germline ends. Germline V gene lookup returns CDR1 SGHRS and CDR2 YFSETQ. The CDR3 runs to 17 residues. CDR3 DNA: TGCGCCAGCACGGAGAGAGGATCAAGAGGATCCTACAATGAGCAGTTCTTC. It yields the protein CASTERGSRGSYNEQFF. The full variable domain, its missing parts supplied by reference TRBV5-1 and TRBJ2-1, is KAGVTQTPRYLIKTRGQQVTLSCSPISGHRSVSWYQQTPGQGLQFLFEYFSETQRNKGNFPGRFSGRQFSNSRSEMNVSTLELGDSALYLCASTERGSRGSYNEQFFGPGTRLTVL.

This chain uses TRBV19 with TRBJ2-2; D may be TRBD1 (7 bases). V was pared by 3 bases and J by 7 bases, with 15 bases between. CDR3 length: 15 residues. CDR1 is LNHDA and CDR2 is SQIVND in the germline V gene (reference sequence). The chain's CDR3 is CASSMGQGGYGELFF. Written as DNA, the CDR3 is TGTGCCAGTAGTATGGGCCAGGGGGGCTACGGGGAGCTGTTTTTT. Based on the CDR3 plus reference TRBV19 and TRBJ2-2, the full variable domain is DGGITQSPKYLFRKEGQNVTLSCEQNLNHDAMYWYRQDPGQGLRLIYYSQIVNDFQKGDIAEGYSVSREKKESFPLTVTSAQKNPTAFYLCASSMGQGGYGELFFGEGSRLTVL.

The genes are TRBV3-1 (or the pseudogene TRBV3-2) and TRBJ2-2, with D unresolved. CDR1 is LGHDT, CDR2 YNNKEL, per germline (reference sequence). V lost 8 bases, J lost 7 bases, and 11 bases lay in between. This CDR3 region has 12 residues. CDR3 bases: TGTGCCAGCTCAGTGGTTGGCGGGGAGCTGTTTTTT. Translation gives CASSVVGGELFF.

The chain links TRBV11-2 to TRBJ1-1; no firm D call. The CDR3 covers 13 residues. The germline V gene encodes CDR1 SGHAT and CDR2 FQNNGV. V was clipped by 1 base and J by 5 bases, with 8 bases between them. CDR3 residues: CASSLGEGTEAFF. CDR3 DNA sequence: TGTGCCAGCAGCTTAGGCGAGGGAACTGAAGCTTTCTTT.

The chain couples TRBV19 to TRBJ2-3; maybe TRBD2 (5 bases). Per the germline V gene, CDR1 is LNHDA and CDR2 is SQIVND (reference sequence). V lost 3 bases to trimming and J lost 2 bases, with 9 bases between them. The CDR3 length is 14 residues. DNA of the CDR3: TGTGCCAGTAGTATTGTGGGAGACACAGATACGCAGTATTTT. Residues: CASSIVGDTDTQYF. Looking up the rest from reference TRBV19 and TRBJ2-3 gives the full variable domain: DGGITQSPKYLFRKEGQNVTLSCEQNLNHDAMYWYRQDPGQGLRLIYYSQIVNDFQKGDIAEGYSVSREKKESFPLTVTSAQKNPTAFYLCASSIVGDTDTQYFGPGTRLTVL.

The chain carries TRBV19 and TRBJ2-2; 13 positions match TRBD2. The CDR3 length is 16 residues. Germline V gene data show CDR1 as LNHDA and CDR2 as SQIVND (reference sequence). The V gene end was trimmed by 3 bases and the J gene end by 4 bases; junction bases not matched to a gene: 2. This CDR3 is CASSIRLAGGTGELFF. CDR3 nucleotides: TGTGCCAGTAGTATTAGACTAGCGGGGGGCACCGGGGAGCTGTTTTTT.

The rearrangement joins TRBV6-5 to TRBJ1-5, with D possibly matching TRBD1 (5 bases). The CDR3 length is 15 residues. From germline, CDR1 is MNHEY and CDR2 SVGAGI. Trimming removed 5 bases at V and 2 bases at J, with 13 bases between. CDR3 amino acids: CASSRGGDGNQPQHF. In nucleotides, the CDR3 is TGTGCCAGCAGTCGGGGAGGGGATGGCAATCAGCCCCAGCATTTT.

Only one count was recorded for this clone. The chain has TRBV3-1 (or the pseudogene TRBV3-2) and TRBJ1-3, with TRBD1 as a possible D gene (5 bases). V was clipped by 4 bases and J by 2 bases, with 12 bases between them. This CDR3 contains 15 residues. The V gene's germline CDR1 is LGHDT and CDR2 YNNKEL (reference sequence). The CDR3 nucleotides read TGTGCCAGCAGCCCCCTCCCAGGGACTGGAAACACCATATATTTT. This sequence encodes CASSPLPGTGNTIYF.

This chain joins TRBV21-1 and TRBJ1-6; the table's D call of TRBD1 was not tested on the DNA. TRBV21-1 is reported as a pseudogene. The CDR3 covers 17 residues. CDR3 loop: CASSKGAGRGSTSPLHF. Written as DNA, the CDR3 is TGTGCCAGCAGCAAAGGGGCAGGGCGTGGGTCCACTTCACCCCTCCACTTT.

The V and J genes are TRBV28 and TRBJ1-2; tentatively, D is TRBD1 (5 bases). V was trimmed by 1 base and J by 2 bases, leaving 8 bases between them. This CDR3 has 14 residues. CDR1 and CDR2 from the germline V gene are MDHEN and SYDVKM. The CDR3: CASSLSSGNYGYTF. The CDR3 region has the DNA TGTGCCAGCAGTTTATCGTCAGGGAACTATGGCTACACCTTC.

The J gene is TRBJ1-2, the V gene TRBV18, with a possible D match to TRBD1 (6 bases). Germline CDR1 is KGHSH and CDR2 is LQKENI. Between the trimmed V and J ends, which lost 0 bases and 6 bases, there was a span of 14 bases. The CDR3 runs 15 residues. The CDR3 spells CASSPPIAGEDGYTF. The DNA of the CDR3 is TGTGCCAGCTCACCACCGATCGCAGGGGAAGATGGCTACACCTTC.

This sequence joins TRBV24-1 and TRBJ2-1, with 7 bases fitting TRBD1. V trimming: 7 bases; J trimming: 7 bases; junction bases outside the gene matches: 12. CDR1 is KGHDR and CDR2 is SFDVKD in the germline V gene. The CDR3 is made up of 15 amino acids. The CDR3 reads CATSPSSGTVNEQFF. In nucleotides, the CDR3 is TGTGCCACCAGCCCCTCCTCCGGGACAGTAAATGAGCAGTTCTTC.

CDR3 protein: CASSLPTSGQVSYNEQFF. The CDR3 region has the DNA TGTGCCAGCAGCCTCCCCACATCTGGACAGGTATCCTACAATGAGCAGTTCTTC. The chain couples TRBV7-2 to TRBJ2-1; the match to TRBD1 covers 7 bases. CDR1 is SGHTA, CDR2 FQGNSA, per germline. Trimming cost V 5 bases and J 1 base; bases outside gene matches: 14. There are 18 residues in the CDR3.

The V gene is TRBV2, the J gene TRBJ1-1; no firm D call. Trimming removed 4 bases at V and 1 base at J, with 10 bases between. The CDR3 contains 14 residues. Germline assignment: CDR1 SNHLY and CDR2 FYNNEI. CDR3 DNA: TGTGCCAGCAGTGTGCGGGCAGCGAACACTGAAGCTTTCTTT. Translated, it gives CASSVRAANTEAFF.

The chain couples TRBV9 to TRBJ2-2; D not certain. The CDR3 contains 14 residues. Trimming shortened V by 2 bases and J by 0 bases, and 5 bases separated the two germline ends. Germline V gives CDR1 SGDLS, CDR2 YYNGEE. CDR3 sequence: CASSVSANTGELFF. The DNA for the CDR3 is TGTGCCAGCAGCGTTTCCGCGAACACCGGGGAGCTGTTTTTT.

This chain uses TRBV11-3 with TRBJ2-3; 12 positions match TRBD2. This CDR3 is built from 16 residues. The trim removed 5 bases at V and 2 bases at J, leaving 5 bases unmatched. Germline values: CDR1 SGHNT, CDR2 YENEEA. This CDR3 is CASSPSGGGITDTQYF. The CDR3 region has the DNA TGTGCCAGCAGCCCTAGCGGGGGGGGCATCACAGATACGCAGTATTTT.

The chain is built from TRBV5-1 and TRBJ2-7; weak D call: TRBD1 (6 bases). The ends were cut back, 5 bases at V and 6 bases at J, with 18 bases in the middle. The germline V gene has CDR1 SGHRS and CDR2 YFSETQ. The CDR3 sequence is 14 residues long. This CDR3 reads CASSIRWEGGEQYF. In DNA form, the CDR3 reads TGCGCCAGCAGTATTAGATGGGAAGGGGGCGAGCAGTACTTC. Supplemented by reference TRBV5-1 and TRBJ2-7, the full variable domain reads KAGVTQTPRYLIKTRGQQVTLSCSPISGHRSVSWYQQTPGQGLQFLFEYFSETQRNKGNFPGRFSGRQFSNSRSEMNVSTLELGDSALYLCASSIRWEGGEQYFGPGTRLTVT.

The chain combines TRBV10-1 with TRBJ2-3, with unresolved D. Germline lookup yields CDR1 WNHNN and CDR2 SYGVQD (reference sequence). Trimming removed 2 bases from V and 2 bases from J, with 8 bases in between. CDR3 length equals 14 residues. The CDR3: CASSEGGFTDTQYF. The CDR3 DNA sequence: TGCGCCAGCAGTGAGGGCGGCTTCACAGATACGCAGTATTTT.

This clone was detected only once. The chain employs TRBV11-2 and TRBJ1-2, with TRBD1 matching over 7 bases. The CDR3 loop spans 13 amino acids. V lost 1 base and J lost 8; bases outside the gene matches: 4. The V gene's germline CDR1 is SGHAT and CDR2 FQNNGV. The CDR3 is CASSLAQGEGYTF. DNA for the CDR3: TGTGCCAGCAGCTTAGCTCAGGGGGAAGGCTACACCTTC.

This clone appeared once. This chain connects TRBV9 to TRBJ2-7; 9 bases align to TRBD1. The V and J ends lost 3 bases and 0 bases, in that order; junction bases with no gene match: 10. The CDR3 is 17 amino acids. CDR1 SGDLS and CDR2 YYNGEE come from the germline V gene. In DNA, the CDR3 is TGTGCCAGCAGCGCCTCGGGGGACAGGGTGGGCTCCTACGAGCAGTACTTC. It yields the protein CASSASGDRVGSYEQYF.

The V and J genes are TRBV5-1 and TRBJ2-3, with 9 positions matching TRBD1. Looked up from germline, CDR1 is SGHRS and CDR2 is YFSETQ. There are 15 residues in the CDR3. Germline trimming cut 0 bases from V and 6 bases from J; bases unmatched to any gene: 5. CDR3 nucleotides: TGCGCCAGCAGCTTGGGGGGACAGGGCTCGGATACGCAGTATTTT. It is translated as CASSLGGQGSDTQYF.

The rearrangement links TRBV11-2 to TRBJ2-1; TRBD2 matches 7 bases. With V trimmed by 4 bases and J by 7 bases, 7 bases remained unmatched. There are 14 residues in the CDR3. Germline V gene lookup returns CDR1 SGHAT and CDR2 FQNNGV. This CDR3 is CASSSLAGLNEQFF. In DNA, the CDR3 is TGTGCCAGCAGCTCCCTGGCGGGACTAAATGAGCAGTTCTTC.

This clone was detected a few times. The rearrangement uses TRBV3-1 (or the pseudogene TRBV3-2) and TRBJ2-7; 11 bases agree with TRBD1. CDR3 length equals 13 residues. Trimming removed 4 bases from V and 9 bases from J; junction bases left unmatched: 5. Germline CDR1 reads LGHDT; CDR2 reads YNNKEL (reference sequence). The CDR3 loop reads CASSPRDRGMQYF. For the CDR3, the DNA is TGTGCCAGCAGCCCCCGGGACAGGGGGATGCAGTACTTC.

The rearrangement joins TRBV5-5 to TRBJ1-2; 10 bases map to TRBD1. V shed 3 bases and J 8 bases; nucleotides not matched to a gene: 10. The CDR3 sequence is 15 residues long. Germline CDR1 is SGHKS and CDR2 is YYEKEE (reference sequence). CDR3 in DNA: TGTGCCAGCAGCTCACCCCGACAGGGGGCGAGGGGCTACACCTTC. Protein product: CASSSPRQGARGYTF. The full variable domain, in which reference TRBV5-5 and TRBJ1-2 provide the parts outside the CDR3, is DAGVTQSPTHLIKTRGQQVTLRCSPISGHKSVSWYQQVLGQGPQFIFQYYEKEERGRGNFPDRFSARQFPNYSSELNVNALLLGDSALYLCASSSPRQGARGYTFGSGTRLTVV.

This chain connects TRBV28 to TRBJ2-1; 8 bases fit TRBD1. V gave up 6 bases and J gave up 7 bases; unmatched junction bases: 14. The length of the CDR3 is 16 residues. The germline V gene encodes CDR1 MDHEN and CDR2 SYDVKM. CDR3 bases: TGTGCCAGCAGAACCGGGACAGGACGTCTAGAGAATGAGCAGTTCTTC. It yields the protein CASRTGTGRLENEQFF.

This clone was seen a single time. CDR3 amino acids: CASSPHSGGALDTQYF. The CDR3 DNA sequence: TGCGCCAGCAGCCCTCATAGCGGGGGGGCGTTGGATACGCAGTATTTT. The chain uses TRBV5-1 and TRBJ2-3; 11 bases fit TRBD2. The CDR3 has 16 amino acids. The germline CDR1 and CDR2 sequences are SGHRS and YFSETQ. With 4 bases clipped from V and 6 bases from J, the junction kept 10 bases outside the gene matches.

V and J are TRBV9 and TRBJ1-1; D is perhaps TRBD1 (6 bases). The CDR3 is 14 residues long. The V and J ends lost 4 bases and 3 bases respectively, with 13 bases between them. Germline V CDR1 and CDR2: SGDLS, YYNGEE. DNA of the CDR3: TGTGCCAGCAGCTTCCGAGGGGGGGACACTGAAGCTTTCTTT. Translation gives CASSFRGGDTEAFF.